This TCR beta chain was captured by sequencing in a study of blood T cell repertoires in COVID-19. This CDR3 contains 15 residues. V lost 1 base and J lost 4, with 14 bases in between. Per germline, CDR1 MNHNS and CDR2 SASEGT. In terms of age and location, participants ranged from about 18 to 90 years and lived in about two dozen US areas. Exposed participants came across a COVID-19 case within 2 weeks before study entry. In the study's own analysis: Researchers report that nucleated cell counts were estimated from reference gene primer amplification. Assay: immunoSEQ multiplex PCR; the TCRdb copy retains only in-frame clones and omits some. Clone size and the V and J calls come from that table; the DNA yielded D and trimming. The table has 200,000 to 250,000 clones, around 89% seen once; the top ten hold about 15%.

The chain uses TRBV6-1 and TRBJ2-7; D remains ambiguous. The source material was PBMCs or T cells enriched from blood (not recorded which). This receptor was identified in a young man who had been exposed to COVID-19. For the CDR3, the DNA is TGTGCCAGCAGTGAAGGCCCCCCCACTATTTACGAGCAGTACTTC. Its protein product is CASSEGPPTIYEQYF.